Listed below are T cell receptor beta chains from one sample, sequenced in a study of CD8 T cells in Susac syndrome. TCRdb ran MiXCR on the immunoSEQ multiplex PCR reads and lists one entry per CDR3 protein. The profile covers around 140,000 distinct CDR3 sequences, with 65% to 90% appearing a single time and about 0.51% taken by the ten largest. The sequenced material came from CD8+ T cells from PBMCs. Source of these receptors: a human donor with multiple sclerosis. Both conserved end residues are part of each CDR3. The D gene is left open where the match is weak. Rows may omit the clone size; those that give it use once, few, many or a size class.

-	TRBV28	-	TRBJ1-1	CASSGGGLGNTEAFF	TGTGCCAGCAGTGGTGGGGGACTAGGAAACACTGAAGCTTTCTTT
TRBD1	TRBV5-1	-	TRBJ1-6	CASSQTGESGSSYNSPLHF	TGCGCCAGCAGCCAGACAGGGGAATCGGGGAGTTCCTATAATTCACCCCTCCACTTT
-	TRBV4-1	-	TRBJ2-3	CASSQDLSTDTQYF	TGCGCCAGCAGCCAAGATCTAAGCACAGATACGCAGTATTTT
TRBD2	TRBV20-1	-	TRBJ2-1	CSARGLAEDNEQFF	TGCAGTGCTAGGGGACTAGCGGAAGACAATGAGCAGTTCTTC
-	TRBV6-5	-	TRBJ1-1	CASSYSETVFGSEVFF	TGTGCCAGCAGTTACTCGGAAACCGTTTTTGGTTCCGAAGTTTTCTTT
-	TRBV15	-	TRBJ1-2	CATSLPTGYYGYTF	TGTGCCACCAGCTTACCGACAGGCTACTATGGCTACACCTTC
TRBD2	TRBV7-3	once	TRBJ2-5	CASSAGGETQYF	TGTGCCAGCAGCGCGGGAGGGGAGACCCAGTACTTC
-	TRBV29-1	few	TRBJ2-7	CSVVNPSSYEQYF	TGCAGCGTTGTAAACCCCTCTTCCTACGAGCAGTACTTC
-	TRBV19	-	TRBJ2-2	CASSIFPSPGELFF	TGTGCCAGTAGTATATTCCCCTCTCCCGGGGAGCTGTTTTTT
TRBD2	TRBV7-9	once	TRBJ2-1	CASSPSGTQFF	TGTGCCAGCAGCCCTAGCGGGACGCAGTTCTTC
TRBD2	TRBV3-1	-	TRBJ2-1	CASSLIKLAESSYNEQFF	TGTGCCAGCAGCCTAATAAAACTAGCGGAGAGCTCCTACAATGAGCAGTTCTTC
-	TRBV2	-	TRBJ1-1	CASFQGPSDTEAFF	TGTGCCAGCTTTCAGGGACCCTCGGACACTGAAGCTTTCTTT
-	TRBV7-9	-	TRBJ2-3	CASSPKSTDTQYF	TGTGCCAGCAGCCCGAAATCCACAGATACGCAGTATTTT
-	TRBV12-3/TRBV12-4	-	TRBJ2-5	CASSPLAGGGETQYF	TGTGCCAGCAGTCCTCTAGCAGGAGGGGGAGAGACCCAGTACTTC
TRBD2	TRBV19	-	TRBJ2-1	CASSIGLAGLVEQFF	TGTGCCAGTAGTATAGGGCTAGCGGGATTAGTTGAGCAGTTCTTC
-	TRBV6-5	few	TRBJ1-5	CASSYGWNQPQHF	TGTGCCAGCAGTTACGGATGGAATCAGCCCCAGCATTTT
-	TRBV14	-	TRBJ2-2	CASSQDRWQGANTGELFF	TGTGCCAGCAGCCAAGATCGGTGGCAGGGAGCGAACACCGGGGAGCTGTTTTTT
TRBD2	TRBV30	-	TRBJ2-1	CAWSGIAGGEQFF	TGTGCCTGGAGTGGAATAGCGGGAGGAGAGCAGTTCTTC
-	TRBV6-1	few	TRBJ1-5	CASSELRGGDQPQHF	TGTGCCAGCAGTGAATTGAGGGGGGGAGATCAGCCCCAGCATTTT
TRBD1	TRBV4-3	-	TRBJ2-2	CASSRLTGVTGELFF	TGCGCCAGCAGCCGCTTGACAGGGGTCACCGGGGAGCTGTTTTTT
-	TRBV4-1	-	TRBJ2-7	CASSQEFPGRWSYEQYF	TGCGCCAGCAGCCAAGAGTTCCCCGGCAGGTGGTCCTACGAGCAGTACTTC
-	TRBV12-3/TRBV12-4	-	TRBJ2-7	CASSLGRGVEQYF	TGTGCCAGCAGTTTAGGTCGCGGGGTCGAGCAGTACTTC